This T cell receptor (beta chain) comes out of a study of early T cells in non-severe SARS-CoV-2 infection. The CDR3 contains 16 residues. Trimming removed 3 bases at V and 3 bases at J, with 17 bases between. Germline-derived CDR1 and CDR2 are KGHSH and LQKENI. In the library, individual cDNA molecules carried attached unique molecular identifiers. Via MiXCR, TCRdb re-called the 5' RACE reads, giving one row per CDR3 protein. The sample yields 60,000 to 75,000 distinct CDR3 sequences, about an eighth seen once. This clonotype was detected many times. This chain uses TRBV18 with TRBJ1-2, with a weak D call TRBD1 (5 bases). The sequence was obtained from an adult who was a healthcare worker with PCR-confirmed SARS-CoV-2 infection or an uninfected control (not recorded which). The source was whole blood, collected at baseline. The CDR3 sequence is CASSPVGAGPHYGYTF. The CDR3 nucleotides are TGTGCCAGCTCACCTGTCGGGGCAGGGCCACACTATGGCTACACCTTC.